The 7 T cell receptor beta chains given below trace back to one sample, sequenced in a study of immune heterogeneity within non-small cell lung tumors. Template material comprised bulk tumor genomic DNA at around 600 ng per sample. From each primary tumor, several far-apart biopsies were obtained during surgery. Patients had untreated, newly diagnosed non-small cell lung cancer and underwent curative surgery. Multiplex PCR was performed with 32 V and 13 J primers, and it amplified TCR beta CDR3. Each CDR3 protein is one row after TCRdb ran MiXCR on the multiplex PCR reads. The data contain about 11,000 distinct CDR3 sequences, under 30% of them singletons. The sample comprised lung tumor tissue. The receptors stem from a woman in her sixties or seventies with non-small cell lung cancer.

J is TRBJ2-2 and V is TRBV10-3, with D perhaps matching TRBD1 (6 bases). V gave up 6 bases and J gave up 4 bases, with 9 bases separating them. Germline values: CDR1 ENHRY, CDR2 SYGVKD. The CDR3 covers 13 residues. The CDR3 DNA follows: TGTGCCATCAGCCGGGACACCACCGGGGAGCTGTTTTTT. It specifies CAISRDTTGELFF.

This clonotype was seen at least ten times. This rearrangement joins TRBV4-3 to TRBJ1-6; no definite D call. V lost 1 base, J lost 8 bases, and 6 bases lay in between. Germline CDR1 and CDR2: LGHNA and YSLEER. This CDR3 contains 13 residues. The CDR3 protein is CASSQGSDSPLHF. CDR3 in DNA: TGCGCCAGCAGCCAAGGATCCGATTCACCCCTCCACTTT.

Details on this clonotype: This is likely a read error, given that the CDR3 carries no conserved phenylalanine or tryptophan at its end. It is unclear where the CDR3 begins or ends on the DNA, so no DNA is shown, and the CDR3 is as TCRdb lists it. This chain connects TRBV28 to TRBJ2-3; the table calls TRBD1, which could not be checked here. The CDR3 is made up of 18 amino acids, end residues included. In germline, CDR1 is MDHEN, CDR2 SYDVKM. CDR3 sequence reads: CASSLFMGQAAYEQYFGP.

This clonotype was picked up one time. A much larger clonotype is one base distant, so this may be a read error. The rearrangement links TRBV28 to TRBJ2-7, with TRBD2 matching 9 bases. This CDR3 contains 15 residues. Germline V gene data show CDR1 as MDHEN and CDR2 as SYDVKM. The CDR3 loop is CASSSIAGVPYDQYF. The CDR3 DNA reads as TGTGCCAGCAGTTCAATAGCGGGGGTCCCCTACGATCAGTACTTC.

The chain couples TRBV7-9 to TRBJ2-1, with TRBD1 matching over 7 bases. Per germline, CDR1 SEHNR and CDR2 FQNEAQ (reference sequence). J was trimmed by 0 bases and V by 4 bases; bases with no gene match: 9. The CDR3 length is 17 residues. CDR3 coding DNA: TGTGCCAGCAGCTCCGTGGACAGGACCACCTCCTACAATGAGCAGTTCTTC. This encodes CASSSVDRTTSYNEQFF.

Concerning this clonotype: Relative to the germline gene, one junction end is altered; a read error may explain this. The chain links TRBV5-4 to TRBJ2-7, with TRBD1 as a possible D gene (5 bases). Germline loops: CDR1 SGHNT, CDR2 YYREEE (reference sequence). The CDR3 has 13 residues. Here the CDR3 reads CANSPAGHYEQYF. CDR3 bases: TGTGCCAACAGCCCAGCAGGACACTACGAGCAGTACTTC.

A remark on this clonotype: A much larger clone differs from this one at a single base, so this may be a read error. The V call is TRBV15, the J call TRBJ2-5; a possible D gene is TRBD2 (6 bases). The V end lost 0 bases, the J end lost 9 bases, and 14 bases lay between the germline ends. Germline V gene sequence: CDR1 LNHNV, CDR2 YYDKDF (reference sequence). The CDR3 contains 14 residues. CDR3 DNA sequence: TGTGCCACCAGCAGAGATAACCAGGGACTGGCCCAGTACTTC. It codes for CATSRDNQGLAQYF. The whole variable domain, filled in from reference TRBV15 and TRBJ2-5, reads DAMVIQNPRYQVTQFGKPVTLSCSQTLNHNVMYWYQQKSSQAPKLLFHYYDKDFNNEADTPDNFQSRRPNTSFCFLDIRSPGLGDTAMYLCATSRDNQGLAQYFGPGTRLLVL.